This passage covers 15 T cell receptor beta chains from one sample sequenced in a study of cytomegalovirus exposure and HLA in healthy donors. Use of 60 Vbeta and 13 Jbeta primers characterized the PCR. The repertoire was sequenced with immunoSEQ multiplex PCR; TCRdb's copy has only in-frame clones and lacks some. The repertoire holds around 150,000 clones, with 77% as singletons. The sequenced material came from PBMCs. These receptors originate from a woman between 35 and 50 years old in good health and CMV-seropositive.

The chain carries TRBV6-5 and TRBJ2-7; tentative D call: TRBD1 (6 bases). Per the germline V gene, CDR1 is MNHEY and CDR2 is SVGAGI. This CDR3 has 11 amino acids. V was trimmed by 4 bases and J by 11 bases, leaving 12 bases between them. The CDR3, as DNA: TGTGCCAGCAGTTCACAGGGATGGAAGTACTTC. Its protein is CASSSQGWKYF.

The chain recombines TRBV21-1 with TRBJ2-3; TRBD2 reflects the table's D call only, with no check against the DNA. TRBV21-1 corresponds to a pseudogene. The CDR3 has 17 residues. The CDR3 sequence is CASSKVCGTQGTDTQYF. The CDR3 DNA reads as TGTGCCAGCAGCAAAGTGTGCGGGACTCAAGGCACAGATACGCAGTATTTT.

This clone showed up just a few times. This chain connects TRBV4-3 to TRBJ1-3; tentatively, D is TRBD1 (5 bases). CDR1 and CDR2 (germline): LGHNA, YSLEER. V lost 0 bases to trimming and J lost 4 bases, with 19 bases between them. The CDR3 runs 18 residues. The CDR3 region is CASSQDLRSGTIGNTIYF. CDR3 DNA: TGCGCCAGCAGCCAAGATCTACGGTCCGGGACTATCGGAAACACCATATATTTT.

The V gene is TRBV5-5, the J gene TRBJ2-5; 7 nucleotides agree with TRBD1. The J call is in doubt because the DNA end fits TRBJ2-7 better. The germline V gene encodes CDR1 SGHKS and CDR2 YYEKEE (reference sequence). The CDR3 sequence is 15 residues long. The CDR3 DNA follows: TGTGCCAGCAGCCAGACCACAGGGGTTGACTACGAGCAGTACTTC. Its protein product is CASSQTTGVDYEQYF.

The gene calls are TRBV7-9 and TRBJ2-5; 13 bases map to TRBD2. This CDR3 spans 18 amino acids. J lost 5 bases, V lost 5 bases, and 14 bases had no gene match. The germline CDR1 and CDR2 sequences are SEHNR and FQNEAQ (reference sequence). CDR3 amino acids: CASSTPPGTSGTGETQYF. In nucleotides, the CDR3 is TGTGCCAGCAGCACACCTCCCGGGACTAGCGGGACTGGGGAGACCCAGTACTTC. The complete variable domain, with remaining parts taken from reference TRBV7-9 and TRBJ2-5, reads DTGVSQNPRHKITKRGQNVTFRCDPISEHNRLYWYRQTLGQGPEFLTYFQNEAQLEKSRLLSDRFSAERPKGSFSTLEIQRTEQGDSAMYLCASSTPPGTSGTGETQYFGPGTRLLVL.

The CDR3 is CASRGDRGIHGYTF. CDR3 sequence (DNA): TGTGCCAGCCGGGGGGACAGGGGGATTCATGGCTACACCTTC. J is TRBJ1-2 and V is TRBV2, with 11 bases matching TRBD1. Germline V gene data show CDR1 as SNHLY and CDR2 as FYNNEI. The junction had 8 bases not matched to a gene; V was cut back by 8 bases and J by 6 bases. CDR3 size: 14 residues.

This clone has more than one count but fewer than ten. The J gene is TRBJ1-2, the V gene TRBV27; D is undetermined. Trimming left V 4 bases short and J 8 bases short, with 17 bases between. CDR1 is MNHEY, CDR2 SMNVEV, per germline (reference sequence). The CDR3 is 14 residues long. In nucleotides, the CDR3 is TGTGCCAGCAGTTCCGCCGGGAGGGTAGGGGGCTACACCTTC. Encoded protein: CASSSAGRVGGYTF.

This rearrangement joins TRBV9 to TRBJ1-1; a possible D gene is TRBD1 (5 bases). The CDR3 loop spans 15 amino acids. Germline assignment: CDR1 SGDLS and CDR2 YYNGEE. The V end was cut by 0 bases, the J end by 4 bases, with 13 bases between. The CDR3: CASSVGLGGGTEAFF. CDR3 sequence (DNA): TGTGCCAGCAGCGTAGGCTTGGGGGGTGGCACTGAAGCTTTCTTT.

This clone was observed a few times. The V call is TRBV5-5, the J call TRBJ2-7; weak D call: TRBD1 (5 bases). V was shortened by 0 bases and J by 4 bases, with 14 bases between the two germline ends. This CDR3 comprises 15 residues. Germline-derived CDR1 and CDR2 are SGHKS and YYEKEE (reference sequence). CDR3 bases: TGTGCCAGCAGCTTGGCCCCAGGGAATCAATACGAGCAGTACTTC. Its translation: CASSLAPGNQYEQYF.

V and J are TRBV5-4 and TRBJ2-3, with D tentatively TRBD2 (5 bases). In germline, CDR1 is SGHNT, CDR2 YYREEE (reference sequence). V lost 0 bases and J lost 2, with 7 bases in between. The CDR3 has 14 amino acids. CDR3 nucleotides: TGTGCCAGCAGCTTGGCGGGAACCACAGATACGCAGTATTTT. Translation gives CASSLAGTTDTQYF.

There are a few counts of this clone. This rearrangement joins TRBV5-6 to TRBJ1-6; 7 bases agree with TRBD1. Looked up from germline, CDR1 is SGHDT and CDR2 is YYEEEE. Trimming at V came to 3 bases and at J to 7 bases, leaving 7 bases not matched to a gene. The CDR3 length is 15 residues. The CDR3 DNA is TGTGCCAGCAGCTACTTCAGGGGGTTGAATTCACCCCTCCACTTT. Residues: CASSYFRGLNSPLHF.

V and J are TRBV19 and TRBJ2-5, with D possibly being TRBD1 (5 bases). Germline-derived CDR1 and CDR2 are LNHDA and SQIVND (reference sequence). The CDR3 is 16 amino acids. V dropped 1 base and J dropped 4 bases, with 16 bases sitting between them. The CDR3 DNA reads as TGTGCCAGTAGTATAGGTGTAGGGGTGGGATCAGAGACCCAGTACTTC. This codes for CASSIGVGVGSETQYF.

The J gene is TRBJ1-2, the V gene TRBV6-5; tentative D call: TRBD1 (6 bases). Germline values: CDR1 MNHEY, CDR2 SVGAGI. There are 14 residues in the CDR3. Trimming cost V 5 bases and J 4 bases, with 14 bases left between them. The CDR3 reads CASSTTTGSYGYTF. The CDR3 nucleotides are TGTGCCAGCAGTACAACCACAGGGAGCTATGGCTACACCTTC.

The chain recombines TRBV9 with TRBJ1-2, with D tentatively TRBD1 (5 bases). The CDR3 covers 14 residues. The V end was cut by 2 bases, the J end by 0 bases, with 8 bases between. Germline V gene data show CDR1 as SGDLS and CDR2 as YYNGEE. The CDR3 reads CASSVGGANYGYTF. The CDR3 DNA is TGTGCCAGCAGCGTCGGGGGAGCTAACTATGGCTACACCTTC.

This chain's CDR3 is CASQTPTYEQYF. In DNA form, the CDR3 reads TGTGCCAGCCAAACACCCACCTACGAGCAGTACTTC. The chain links TRBV19 to TRBJ2-7; D gene uncertain. The CDR3 totals 12 residues. Germline V gene lookup returns CDR1 LNHDA and CDR2 SQIVND (reference sequence). V gave up 9 bases and J gave up 2 bases, with 11 bases separating them.